The 15 T cell receptor beta chains listed next were all sequenced from one sample in a study of T cell repertoires in cytomegalovirus infection. These receptors' targets are unknown. Using its own MiXCR run on the reads, TCRdb lists one record per CDR3 protein. The sample holds under 850,000 distinct CDR3 sequences, around 30% seen once. Here the sequenced sample was cultured PBMCs, taken from culture after CMV antigen stimulation. These receptor sequences come from a human donor in good health (CMV status not recorded). Some clones in this sample may be carry-over from other donors' samples.

In this sample, this clonotype turned up a few times. The chain employs TRBV4-2 and TRBJ1-3; D is unclear. Germline CDR1 and CDR2: LGHNA and YNFKEQ. This CDR3 region has 14 residues. Trimming removed 6 bases at V and 0 bases at J, with 9 bases between. The CDR3 here is CASSEQHSGNTIYF. CDR3 nucleotide sequence: TGTGCCAGCAGTGAACAACACTCTGGAAACACCATATATTTT.

This chain uses TRBV6-2 or TRBV6-3 with TRBJ2-1, with 8 bases that match TRBD2. The CDR3 covers 15 residues. Per the germline V gene, CDR1 is MNHEY and CDR2 is SVGEGT. V trimming: 7 bases; J trimming: 6 bases; junction bases outside the gene matches: 11. The CDR3 is CASKGGRIVGNEQFF. The CDR3 region has the DNA TGTGCCAGCAAGGGCGGGAGGATAGTAGGCAATGAGCAGTTCTTC.

This clonotype was counted a few times. This chain links TRBV7-2 with TRBJ2-2; 8 bases are shared with TRBD2. This CDR3 region has 16 residues. The germline CDR1 and CDR2 sequences are SGHTA and FQGNSA. Trimming removed 6 bases from V and 4 bases from J; junction bases left unmatched: 10. The CDR3 here is CASSTGLAPRTGELFF. DNA for the CDR3: TGTGCCAGCAGTACCGGACTAGCTCCGCGCACCGGGGAGCTGTTTTTT.

J is TRBJ2-5 and V is TRBV10-3; tentatively, D is TRBD1 (6 bases). Trimming removed 2 bases from V and 0 bases from J, with 7 bases in between. This CDR3 region has 14 residues. Per germline, CDR1 ENHRY and CDR2 SYGVKD. The CDR3 sequence is CAISENRDQETQYF. CDR3 in DNA: TGTGCCATCAGTGAGAACAGGGACCAAGAGACCCAGTACTTC.

This clonotype was counted between two and nine times. The chain links TRBV7-6 to TRBJ2-6, with a possible D match to TRBD2 (7 bases). V was trimmed by 5 bases and J by 2 bases, leaving 16 bases between them. The CDR3 totals 17 residues. The germline gives CDR1 SGHVS, CDR2 FNYEAQ. The CDR3 loop is CASSREGRGAGANVLTF. The CDR3 nucleotides are TGTGCCAGCAGCCGCGAAGGGAGGGGGGCTGGGGCCAACGTCCTGACTTTC.

A few counts support this clonotype. The chain couples TRBV19 to TRBJ2-1; D is unresolved. Trimming removed 7 bases at V and 6 bases at J, with 13 bases between. Germline CDR1 LNHDA, CDR2 SQIVND (reference sequence). The CDR3 runs 13 residues. The CDR3 region has the DNA TGTGCCAGTACCACAACACGGGCCAATGAGCAGTTCTTC. Translation gives CASTTTRANEQFF. The variable domain in full, with the rest retrieved from reference TRBV19 and TRBJ2-1, is DGGITQSPKYLFRKEGQNVTLSCEQNLNHDAMYWYRQDPGQGLRLIYYSQIVNDFQKGDIAEGYSVSREKKESFPLTVTSAQKNPTAFYLCASTTTRANEQFFGPGTRLTVL.

This clonotype was observed a handful of times. The chain joins TRBV7-2 to TRBJ1-5, with no clear D. Germline lookup yields CDR1 SGHTA and CDR2 FQGNSA. The V and J ends lost 3 bases and 3 bases respectively, with 6 bases between them. The CDR3 runs to 13 residues. CDR3 nucleotides: TGTGCCAGCAGCTTTGGCCACAATCAGCCCCAGCATTTT. Protein sequence: CASSFGHNQPQHF.

The chain links TRBV12-5 to TRBJ2-1, with TRBD2 identical over 9 bases. The CDR3 runs to 16 residues. The junction had 7 bases not matched to a gene; V was cut back by 0 bases and J by 7 bases. Germline loops: CDR1 LGHNT, CDR2 FRNRAP. The CDR3: CASGLVLGREGNEQFF. CDR3 bases: TGTGCTAGTGGTTTGGTACTCGGGCGGGAGGGAAATGAGCAGTTCTTC.

This clonotype occurred a few times. CDR3 DNA sequence: TGTGCCAGCAGCTTATACAGGGAAGGCACTGAAGCTTTCTTT. Its translation is CASSLYREGTEAFF. J is TRBJ1-1 and V is TRBV7-2; perhaps TRBD1 as D (6 bases). The V and J ends lost 2 bases and 4 bases respectively, with 11 bases between them. From germline, CDR1 is SGHTA and CDR2 FQGNSA. This CDR3 comprises 14 residues.

The chain joins TRBV4-2 to TRBJ2-4; TRBD1 or TRBD2 may be the D gene (6 bases each). V was shortened by 1 base and J by 1 base, with 14 bases between the two germline ends. Germline V gives CDR1 LGHNA, CDR2 YNFKEQ. The CDR3 is 17 amino acids. The CDR3 sequence: CASSQALRGPAKNIQYF. The CDR3, as DNA: TGTGCCAGCAGCCAAGCCCTCCGGGGGCCTGCCAAAAACATTCAGTACTTC.

The chain has TRBV20-1 and TRBJ1-5; perhaps TRBD1 as D (5 bases). V dropped 5 bases and J dropped 6 bases, with 17 bases sitting between them. The CDR3 runs 14 residues. Germline V lookup: CDR1 DFQATT, CDR2 SNEGSKA (reference sequence). DNA for the CDR3: TGCAGTGCTCCCTCGACAGCCCCGGGTCAGCCCCAGCATTTT. Translation gives CSAPSTAPGQPQHF.

The table lists this clonotype with a few counts. The genes are TRBV6-1 and TRBJ1-1; possible D gene TRBD1, 5 bases. Germline CDR1 MNHNS, CDR2 SASEGT. Trimming took 8 bases from V and 2 from J, leaving 18 bases between them. The CDR3 length is 15 residues. The CDR3, as DNA: TGTGCCAGCTCTTGGGGAATAACAGGAAACACTGAAGCTTTCTTT. Protein product: CASSWGITGNTEAFF.

In this sample, this clonotype turned up a few times. The rearrangement links TRBV5-1 to TRBJ2-2; D not certain. Germline CDR1 is SGHRS and CDR2 is YFSETQ. The CDR3 is made up of 16 amino acids. Trimming shortened V by 5 bases and J by 6 bases, and 20 bases separated the two germline ends. The CDR3 spells CASRLLSAPAAGELFF. The CDR3 DNA is TGCGCCAGCAGGTTGTTATCGGCGCCGGCGGCCGGGGAGCTGTTTTTT.

The chain carries TRBV2 and TRBJ2-3, with D perhaps TRBD2 (6 bases). The V and J ends lost 6 bases and 2 bases respectively, with 12 bases between them. The CDR3 spans 14 residues. Germline V gene lookup returns CDR1 SNHLY and CDR2 FYNNEI. This CDR3 reads CASRMTRNTDTQYF. The CDR3 coding sequence is TGTGCCAGCAGGATGACTAGAAACACAGATACGCAGTATTTT. Looking up the rest from reference TRBV2 and TRBJ2-3 gives the full variable domain: EPEVTQTPSHQVTQMGQEVILRCVPISNHLYFYWYRQILGQKVEFLVSFYNNEISEKSEIFDDQFSVERPDGSNFTLKIRSTKLEDSAMYFCASRMTRNTDTQYFGPGTRLTVL.

This clonotype has a handful of counts. The rearrangement uses TRBV12-3 or TRBV12-4 and TRBJ2-3; D remains unclear. The CDR3 has 12 residues. V shed 6 bases and J shed 2 bases, with 6 bases lying between them. This CDR3 reads CASRGFTDTQYF. The DNA for the CDR3 is TGTGCCAGCAGGGGATTCACAGATACGCAGTATTTT.